This T cell receptor (beta chain) was captured in a study of shared clonotypes between healthy human individuals. TCRdb's copy holds only in-frame clones and misses some; the assay was immunoSEQ multiplex PCR. The sample includes roughly 590,000 clones, around 95% seen only once; the top ten take roughly 0.1%. Naivety among CD8 cells was defined by CD45RO negativity and positive CCR7 selection, thereby excluding terminally differentiated effector memory CD45RA+ cells. The V end was cut by 5 bases, the J end by 8 bases, with 10 bases between. Per the germline V gene, CDR1 is MDHEN and CDR2 is SYDVKM. The CDR3 is 12 residues long.

The receptor comes from a woman aged 25-40 years in good health. Sequencing was performed on naive CD8+ T cells sorted from blood. The rearrangement uses TRBV28 and TRBJ2-1; D not resolved. The CDR3 here is CASSPPGYEQFF. CDR3 DNA sequence: TGTGCCAGCAGTCCCCCCGGGTATGAGCAGTTCTTC.